A single sample gave rise to the 13 T cell receptor beta chains below, sequenced in a study of blood T cell repertoires in COVID-19 (dated by TCRdb to 2018 to 2020). Library creation used the immunoSEQ multiplex PCR assay. TCRdb retrieved this table from immuneACCESS and kept in-frame rearrangements only. Not all clones are present; in checked studies, unresolved V genes account for under half, and no reason is known for the remainder. This sample is represented by over 200,000 clones; nearly 90% of them were singletons. Clones ranked in the top ten supply roughly a tenth of the sample. The sequencing sample was made of PBMCs or T cells enriched from blood (not recorded which). The source is a man aged 25-40 years who had recovered from COVID-19.

Of note for this clone: The same CDR3 arises from other DNA sequences in this sample as well. The V call is TRBV20-1, the J call TRBJ2-7; D uncertain. The CDR3 runs 11 residues. CDR1 DFQATT and CDR2 SNEGSKA come from the germline V gene (reference sequence). The V gene lost 3 bases and the J gene lost 4 bases, with 7 bases spanning the gap. CDR3 sequence: CSARREYEQYF. CDR3 coding DNA: TGCAGTGCTAGGCGCGAGTACGAGCAGTACTTC.

CDR3 DNA: TGTGCCAGCAGCGTCCCAACTCCAGGGGCACCCCTCCACTTT. It encodes CASSVPTPGAPLHF. The chain carries TRBV28 and TRBJ1-6; tentative D call: TRBD1 (6 bases). The CDR3 spans 14 residues. The V end was cut by 6 bases, the J end by 11 bases, with 17 bases between. CDR1 and CDR2 (germline): MDHEN, SYDVKM.

The chain combines TRBV7-3 with TRBJ2-5, with 8 bases fitting TRBD1. Per the germline V gene, CDR1 is SGHTA and CDR2 is FQGTGA. The CDR3 has 14 amino acids. The V and J ends lost 5 bases and 4 bases, in that order; junction bases with no gene match: 6. In nucleotides, the CDR3 is TGTGCCAGCAGCCCCGGACAGGGACGAGAGACCCAGTACTTC. It yields the protein CASSPGQGRETQYF.

The chain joins TRBV3-1 (or the pseudogene TRBV3-2) to TRBJ2-3; maybe TRBD2 (5 bases). The CDR3 sequence is 14 residues long. CDR1 is LGHDT and CDR2 is YNNKEL in the germline V gene (reference sequence). Trimming removed 4 bases from V and 8 bases from J, with 16 bases in between. The CDR3 region is CASSPSGPEGTQYF. The CDR3 coding sequence is TGTGCCAGCAGCCCTTCTGGGCCCGAGGGTACGCAGTATTTT.

This chain uses TRBV5-4 with TRBJ2-5; 12 bases are shared with TRBD2. The V segment lost 4 bases and the J segment 7 bases; nucleotides outside the gene matches: 8. The CDR3 contains 15 residues. Germline V CDR1 and CDR2: SGHNT, YYREEE (reference sequence). In DNA, the CDR3 is TGTGCCAGCAGCCCTGGACTAGCGGGGCTTCGGACCCAGTACTTC. This sequence encodes CASSPGLAGLRTQYF.

The rearrangement uses TRBV5-3 and TRBJ1-5; D gene uncertain. Being an ORF, TRBV5-3 has a function that is uncertain. The CDR3 extends over 15 amino acids. Trimming removed 4 bases from V and 2 bases from J, with 13 bases in between. CDR3 in amino acids: CARSRPGVGNQPQHF. CDR3 coding DNA: TGTGCCAGAAGCCGCCCCGGGGTGGGCAATCAGCCCCAGCATTTT.

The chain combines TRBV6-5 with TRBJ1-5; the D is unclear. Germline values: CDR1 MNHEY, CDR2 SVGAGI. V was cut by 7 bases and J by 6 bases, with 13 bases left in between. This CDR3 is 13 amino acids long. CDR3: CASTETYSQPQHF. CDR3 coding DNA: TGTGCCAGCACCGAGACATACTCTCAGCCCCAGCATTTT.

The chain links TRBV6-2 or TRBV6-3 to TRBJ1-6, with 9 nucleotides matching TRBD1. Germline trimming cut 4 bases from V and 8 bases from J; bases unmatched to any gene: 3. Germline V gene lookup returns CDR1 MNHEY and CDR2 SVGEGT. This CDR3 contains 14 residues. The CDR3 region is CASSLQGADSPLHF. CDR3 in DNA: TGTGCCAGCAGTTTACAGGGGGCCGATTCACCCCTCCACTTT.

The gene calls are TRBV10-1 and TRBJ2-1; 12 bases line up with TRBD2. After removal of 4 bases from V and 2 bases from J, the junction contained 6 bases not matched to a gene. Germline assignment: CDR1 WNHNN and CDR2 SYGVQD (reference sequence). CDR3 size: 17 residues. This chain's CDR3 is CASSGTSGEGAYNEQFF. For the CDR3, the DNA is TGCGCCAGCAGTGGGACTAGCGGGGAAGGGGCCTACAATGAGCAGTTCTTC.

The chain links TRBV7-8 to TRBJ1-1; 7 positions agree with TRBD1. V was clipped by 5 bases and J by 2 bases; unmatched bases: 8. The CDR3 is 15 residues long. The V gene's germline CDR1 is SGHVS and CDR2 FQNEAQ. Here the CDR3 DNA reads TGTGCCAGCAGCATAAAAACAGGGGTAAACACTGAAGCTTTCTTT. Translation gives CASSIKTGVNTEAFF. Full variable domain (rest looked up from reference TRBV7-8 and TRBJ1-1): GAGVSQSPRYKVAKRGQDVALRCDPISGHVSLFWYQQALGQGPEFLTYFQNEAQLDKSGLPSDRFFAERPEGSVSTLKIQRTQQEDSAVYLCASSIKTGVNTEAFFGQGTRLTVV.

This clone was detected a few times. The chain has TRBV3-1 (or the pseudogene TRBV3-2) and TRBJ1-3, with 10 positions matching TRBD1. The V gene's germline CDR1 is LGHDT and CDR2 YNNKEL (reference sequence). With 1 base clipped from V and 9 bases from J, the junction kept 3 bases outside the gene matches. CDR3 length: 14 residues. In nucleotides, the CDR3 is TGTGCCAGCAGCCAAGGACAGGGGGCGGGCACCATATATTTT. Translating gives CASSQGQGAGTIYF.

The rearrangement links TRBV11-3 to TRBJ2-1; the D is unclear. This CDR3 region has 13 residues. Trimming shortened V by 1 base and J by 9 bases, and 10 bases separated the two germline ends. Germline CDR1 reads SGHNT; CDR2 reads YENEEA. The DNA of the CDR3 is TGTGCCAGCAGCTTAGCCCTCCTAGGTGAGCAGTTCTTC. This codes for CASSLALLGEQFF.

The gene calls are TRBV7-2 and TRBJ1-2; 9 bases map to TRBD1. There are 15 residues in the CDR3. With 6 bases clipped from V and 2 bases from J, the junction kept 7 bases outside the gene matches. The germline CDR1 and CDR2 sequences are SGHTA and FQGNSA. DNA for the CDR3: TGTGCCAGCAGGGTGCCGGGACAGGGCAACTATGGCTACACCTTC. This gives the protein CASRVPGQGNYGYTF.